This T cell receptor beta chain originates from a study of cytomegalovirus exposure and HLA in healthy donors (dated by TCRdb to about 2017). Background for the entire study: An earlier analysis of some 550 of the donors reported 250 to 300 Gb of sequence data and 117 million unique TCR beta sequences from 190 million or so T cells. An early release covering around 630 HLA-typed donors comprised about 300 gigabases of sequencing data and around 80 million unique TCR sequences. Of the 300 to 450 genotyped donors, 75% to 85% were placed in the genetic ancestry cluster associated with self-reported Caucasian donors. The study was designed to test whether signatures of past pathogen exposure could be identified by cataloging public T cell receptors. The study profiled the T cell repertoires of hundreds of subjects by immunosequencing and related them to cytomegalovirus serostatus. A separate validation cohort of about 110 different subjects was used in addition to the approximately 700-subject first cohort. The study combined high-throughput TCR immunosequencing, statistical association of individual TCRs with disease status, and machine learning to predict cytomegalovirus infection status. A later analysis re-analyzed previously published TCR beta repertoires from hundreds of donors and added high-resolution HLA genotyping to study TCR occurrence patterns. Rather than drawing on any new phenotypic data, the later analysis identified candidate immune exposures from TCR beta sequences and the way those sequences occurred across donors. In an earlier analysis of 500 to 650 of the donors, high-throughput TCR beta sequencing was used to judge whether each TCR beta V gene segment behaved as functional or pseudogenic. Donor age, sex, ethnicity and CMV serostatus were collected together with the repertoire data. A later genetic analysis took genome-wide SNP genotypes for about 55% of the 666 donors and used that subset as a discovery cohort. Every repertoire in the discovery cohort had been generated on one and the same sequencing platform. Class I and class II HLA loci were covered by the typing at four-digit resolution. The number of typed donors differed by locus: 629-630 for A, B, C, DRB1 and DQB1; some 500 for DQA1; around 580 for DPA1; and roughly 470 for DPB1. Because of strong linkage in the cohort, five DR-DQ haplotypes were treated as single units for association and clustering. Across 398 genotyped donors of the cohort, an average of roughly 250,000 unique TCR beta nucleotide sequences per donor were sequenced, and around 19% of those sequences were non-productive.

The cohort was made up of 650 to 700 healthy bone marrow donors. Cohort members were all nominally healthy when sampled, although unrecorded immune exposures were likely present. CMV serostatus was positive for almost 300 and negative for 352 of the 666 cohort members, and was not recorded for this donor. A peripheral blood sample was collected from each donor, and TCR beta sequencing was performed on peripheral blood mononuclear cells. The Qiagen DNeasy Blood Extraction Kit was used to extract genomic DNA from the blood cell samples. Libraries came from the immunoSEQ multiplex PCR assay. For the multiplex PCR, a mixture combining 60 forward primers for TCR Vbeta segments and 13 reverse primers for TCR Jbeta segments was used. A multiplex PCR assay on genomic DNA amplified the CDR3 region of rearranged TCR beta genes. On the Illumina HiSeq System, the amplified TCR beta libraries were sequenced as 87-base-pair reads. On the authors' methods: A later analysis counted about 80 million unique TCR beta chains across the roughly 700 repertoires, and 9 million to 14 million of these chains were shared by at least two donors. To remove PCR and sequencing errors, raw reads were error-corrected and collapsed into unique sequences using a nearest-neighbor algorithm that merged closely related sequences. Alignment of CDR3 sequences to IMGT reference sequences was used to assign V, D and J gene segments. For a sequence to be retained, at least a six-nucleotide match to both a V gene segment and a J gene segment was required. A rearrangement counted as productive if the CDR3 had no stop codons and remained in frame with V and J, and every other rearrangement counted as non-productive. CDR3 was defined according to IMGT convention as the region running from the second conserved V-encoded cysteine to the conserved J-encoded phenylalanine. The earlier analysis of about 590 of the donors excluded sequences that lacked an unambiguous match to a single V gene segment. An earlier analysis of approximately 590 of the donors called V segments functional above 56.7% productive rearrangements and segregating when the between-donor standard deviation exceeded 5%. A statistical classification framework was built to diagnose cytomegalovirus status from the catalog of TCR beta chain sequences. In a later analysis, V and J genes were assigned by comparing TCR nucleotide sequences against IMGT/GENE-DB human TR gene sequences. In a later analysis, CDR3 sequences and most-parsimonious VDJ recombination scenarios were assigned using the TCRdist pipeline. In a later analysis, each TCR beta chain was defined by its CDR3 amino acid sequence together with its V-gene family, and reads lacking a unique V-gene family were excluded. In a later analysis, fewer than 600 highly shared, low-generation-probability nucleotide sequences were removed to address suspected cross-contamination and a sequencing artifact. In a later analysis, a clonal expansion index for each public chain was calculated from normalized within-repertoire ranks of inferred template counts. Generation probabilities in a later analysis came from a VDJ recombination model fitted to out-of-frame rearrangements, and those results were checked against IGoR. In a later analysis, TCR-TCR, TCR-HLA and TCR-CMV co-occurrence was scored with hypergeometric tests, and a repertoire-size bias correction was applied to TCR pairs. In a later analysis, false discovery rates were estimated by permuting HLA or CMV assignments 20 times. In a later analysis, co-occurring TCRs were grouped using DBSCAN, and TCRdist sequence similarity was added for clustering within HLA-allele-positive subsets. Repertoires with fewer than 30,000 or more than 120,000 public chains were left out of co-occurrence clustering, as were about five repertoires with anomalous nucleotide sharing. TCRdb retrieved this table from immuneACCESS and kept in-frame rearrangements only. Not all clones are present; in checked studies, unresolved V genes account for under half, and no reason is known for the remainder. V and J calls and clone size follow that table, whereas D and trimming were derived from the DNA. This sample holds over 150,000 clones; over 80% were observed only once. Roughly 2% of the sample rests with the top ten.

General findings and caveats noted by the study authors: At a false discovery rate of 0.05, a later analysis linked roughly 17,000 TCR beta sequences to specific HLA alleles. The classifier was reported to diagnose cytomegalovirus status with high specificity and sensitivity in both the original and validation cohorts. According to the authors, the approach could potentially be generalized to other disease states and immunological phenotypes. The study gave a list of around 170 TCR beta chains associated with cytomegalovirus. Correlated functional status among segregating V segments might be attributable to linkage disequilibrium, but an unknown experimental factor could not be ruled out. Broadly in line with IMGT annotations, most TCR beta V segments showed up in productive rearrangements about 90% or about 30% of the time in an earlier analysis of 450 to 750 of the donors. V-gene and J-gene trimming of TCR beta chains was associated with a missense DCLRE1C variant in a later genetic analysis, and the association was replicated in an independent cohort. Most TCR sequences were seen in very few donors, while some public TCRs were found in many individuals. Only TCR beta chains were sequenced in this cohort, and the absence of alpha or paired-chain data limited detectable features. A further reported finding was that TCR beta sequences accurately predicted the HLA-A and HLA-B alleles for most subjects in the first cohort. In a later analysis, the rate of TCR association differed among HLA loci, with DRB1 alleles having the most associated TCRs and HLA-C alleles having the fewest. A cluster of highly shared sequence variants was judged likely to be a technical artifact of the sequencing pipeline. Assigning TCR associations to individual alleles was difficult when HLA alleles, especially DR and DQ, strongly co-occurred. The 87-base-pair reads could not distinguish some IMGT-functional V segments, including TRBV6-2 and TRBV6-3, so those segments were excluded. According to a later genetic analysis, donors in an Asian-associated ancestry cluster had fewer N-insertions in productive TCRs than the roughly 700-donor mean. Because HLA typing was missing for some donors at each locus, association tests included only the typed subset. A later analysis found that HLA-associated TCR beta chains were more clonally expanded and had lower generation probabilities than equally common non-associated chains. The presence/absence analyses assumed that sequencing depth was roughly uniform across donors, and that assumption may not be true. According to a later analysis, most CMV-associated TCR beta chains appeared to be HLA-restricted, and the HLA associations seemed to be driven largely by CMV exposure. Several of the top co-occurrence clusters appeared to be linked to parvovirus B19, influenza, CMV and Epstein-Barr virus, according to a later analysis. In vitro tests confirmed that three of the cytomegalovirus-associated TCR beta chains recognize cytomegalovirus antigens. The only immune exposure information available for the cohort was CMV serostatus. Because counts were too low, more than 15 rarely observed V segments, including chromosome 9 orphons, were left out of the earlier analysis of about 500 of the donors.

With respect to this clone: Its cognate antigen has yet to be identified. The record has no base qualities; no much larger clone is one base away.

CDR1 is given as SGHRS and CDR2 as YFSETQ, both from the germline V gene. Including the terminal cysteine and phenylalanine, the CDR3 comprises 15 residues. Only the CDR3 region is kept as DNA, spanning 45 bases read in frame from base 1. V and J lose 0 bases and 1 base, and a span of 7 bases separates them. The V gene is TRBV5-1 and the J gene is TRBJ2-2, with the D gene call left open. The sequence derives from a human donor in good health. Sequencing was performed on PBMCs. The CDR3 region reads CASSLATGNTGELFF. The nucleotides are TGCGCCAGCAGCTTGGCCACGGGGAACACCGGGGAGCTGTTTTTT.